The 11 T cell receptor beta chains below all came from one sample that was sequenced in a study of T cell responses to AZD1222 COVID-19 vaccine. TCRdb keeps only in-frame clones here, not all; method: immunoSEQ multiplex PCR. The sample has some 100,000 clones, about 90% seen once. Sequencing used peripheral blood, obtained on day 0 of AZD1222 vaccination. These receptors originate from an adult in good health.

This rearrangement joins TRBV30 to TRBJ1-2, with D perhaps matching TRBD1 (6 bases). The V end lost 4 bases, the J end lost 2 bases, and 14 bases lay between the germline ends. The CDR3 loop spans 14 amino acids. Germline CDR1 GTSNPN, CDR2 SVGIG (reference sequence). The CDR3 is CAWILAGVNYGYTF. The CDR3 DNA reads as TGTGCCTGGATCCTTGCAGGGGTGAACTATGGCTACACCTTC.

This chain joins TRBV3-1 (or the pseudogene TRBV3-2) and TRBJ2-2; 9 bases line up with TRBD2. Germline CDR1 LGHDT, CDR2 YNNKEL (reference sequence). V gave up 1 base and J gave up 3 bases; unmatched junction bases: 9. This CDR3 is built from 18 residues. The CDR3, as DNA: TGTGCCAGCAGCCAAGCTCGTCGGGCTAGCGGGGACACCGGGGAGCTGTTTTTT. Translation gives CASSQARRASGDTGELFF.

The chain links TRBV11-1 to TRBJ2-1; maybe TRBD1 (5 bases). The CDR3 contains 15 residues. Between the trimmed V and J ends, which lost 4 bases and 4 bases, there was a span of 14 bases. Germline CDR1 SGHAT, CDR2 FQDESV (reference sequence). CDR3 sequence: CASSSDIGRYNEQFF. As DNA, the CDR3 is TGTGCCAGCAGCTCGGACATCGGCAGGTACAATGAGCAGTTCTTC.

The chain is built from TRBV23-1 and TRBJ1-2; D unresolved. TRBV23-1 is recorded as an ORF, its role being uncertain. CDR3 length: 20 residues. V was trimmed by 2 bases and J by 3 bases, leaving 28 bases between them. The CDR3 DNA reads as TGCGCCAGCAGTCAACATGAGTCCGAGACGCGGCCTCATGGCGACTATGGCTACACCTTC. It codes for CASSQHESETRPHGDYGYTF.

The chain's CDR3 is CAWASGNTIYF. For the CDR3, the DNA is TGTGCCTGGGCCTCTGGAAACACCATATATTTT. The chain employs TRBV30 and TRBJ1-3; D is unclear. The CDR3 extends over 11 amino acids. Germline values: CDR1 GTSNPN, CDR2 SVGIG (reference sequence). V was pared by 5 bases and J by 0 bases, with 2 bases between.

This clone was picked up one time. V and J are TRBV5-1 and TRBJ1-6, with D tentatively TRBD1 (5 bases). Germline-derived CDR1 and CDR2 are SGHRS and YFSETQ. The CDR3 is made up of 14 amino acids. The ends were cut back, 4 bases at V and 7 bases at J, with 12 bases in the middle. The CDR3 spells CASSPGTGNSPLHF. For the CDR3, the DNA is TGCGCCAGCAGCCCAGGGACGGGGAATTCACCCCTCCACTTT.

The rearrangement joins TRBV28 to TRBJ2-5, with 11 bases identical to TRBD2. CDR1 is MDHEN and CDR2 is SYDVKM in the germline V gene. V lost 3 bases to trimming and J lost 2 bases; unmatched junction nucleotides: 8. The CDR3 is 17 residues long. The CDR3 here is CASSLGRLAGTQETQYF. Written as DNA, the CDR3 is TGTGCCAGCAGTTTGGGCAGACTAGCGGGGACACAAGAGACCCAGTACTTC.

The chain couples TRBV24-1 to TRBJ2-7; D is tentatively TRBD1 or TRBD2 (5 bases each). The CDR3 runs to 15 residues. From germline, CDR1 is KGHDR and CDR2 SFDVKD. Trimming pared 9 bases from V and 3 bases from J, leaving 20 bases between. The DNA for the CDR3 is TGTGCCACCCCGCAATCTAGGGACCTAAACTACGAGCAGTACTTC. It codes for CATPQSRDLNYEQYF.

The CDR3 sequence: CASHRPRGTEAFF. The DNA of the CDR3 is TGTGCCAGCCACCGTCCGAGAGGTACTGAAGCTTTCTTT. V and J are TRBV6-5 and TRBJ1-1; D gene ambiguous. Germline loops: CDR1 MNHEY, CDR2 SVGAGI. Trimming stripped 8 bases from V and 5 bases from J, with 15 bases between. The CDR3 runs 13 residues.

The V and J genes are TRBV18 and TRBJ1-2; D gene uncertain. The ends were cut back, 6 bases at V and 3 bases at J, with 8 bases in the middle. Germline V lookup: CDR1 KGHSH, CDR2 LQKENI. The CDR3 has 12 residues. The CDR3 loop is CASSRGDYGYTF. CDR3 DNA sequence: TGTGCCAGCTCCCGAGGTGACTATGGCTACACCTTC. Full variable domain (missing parts from reference TRBV18 and TRBJ1-2): NAGVMQNPRHLVRRRGQEARLRCSPMKGHSHVYWYRQLPEEGLKFMVYLQKENIIDESGMPKERFSAEFPKEGPSILRIQQVVRGDSAAYFCASSRGDYGYTFGSGTRLTVV.

This clone turned up a few times. The genes are TRBV19 and TRBJ2-1; TRBD1 aligns across 8 bases. The CDR3 runs 16 residues. J lost 0 bases, V lost 6 bases, and 7 bases had no gene match. The germline V gene has CDR1 LNHDA and CDR2 SQIVND (reference sequence). Here the CDR3 reads CASREVGTGSYNEQFF. The CDR3 bases are TGTGCCAGTAGGGAGGTCGGGACAGGCTCCTACAATGAGCAGTTCTTC.